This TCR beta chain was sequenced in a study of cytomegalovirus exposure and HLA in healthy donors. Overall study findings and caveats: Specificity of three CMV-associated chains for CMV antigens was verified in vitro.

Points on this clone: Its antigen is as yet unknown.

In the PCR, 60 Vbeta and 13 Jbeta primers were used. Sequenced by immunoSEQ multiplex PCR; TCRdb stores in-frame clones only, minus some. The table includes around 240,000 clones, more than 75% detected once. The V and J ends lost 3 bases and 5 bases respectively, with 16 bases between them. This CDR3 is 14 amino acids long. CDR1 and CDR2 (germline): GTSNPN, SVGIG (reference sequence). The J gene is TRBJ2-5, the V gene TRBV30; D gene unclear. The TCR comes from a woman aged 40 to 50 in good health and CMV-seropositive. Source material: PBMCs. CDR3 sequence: CAWSPGSSDETQYF. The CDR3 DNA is TGTGCCTGGAGCCCGGGTTCGAGCGACGAGACCCAGTACTTC.